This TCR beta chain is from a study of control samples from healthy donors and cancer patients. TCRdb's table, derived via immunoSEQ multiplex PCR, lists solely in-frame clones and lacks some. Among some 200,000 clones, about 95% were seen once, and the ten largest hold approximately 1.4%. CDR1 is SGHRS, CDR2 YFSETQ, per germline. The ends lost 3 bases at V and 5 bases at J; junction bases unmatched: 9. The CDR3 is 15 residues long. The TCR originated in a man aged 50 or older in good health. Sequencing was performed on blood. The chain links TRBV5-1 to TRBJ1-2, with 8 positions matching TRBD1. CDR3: CASSSPGQGGYGYTF. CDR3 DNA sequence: TGCGCCAGCAGCTCCCCTGGACAGGGTGGATATGGCTACACCTTC.